These 23 T cell receptor beta chains were all obtained from the same sample, sequenced in a study of shared T cell receptors in the human thymus. TCRdb's table, derived via immunoSEQ multiplex PCR, lists solely in-frame clones and lacks some. The sample contains hundreds of thousands of clones, roughly 90% of which appear only once. The same sample was also studied in work on human thymus T cells.

What was sequenced was thymocytes. The receptors originated from a boy younger than two with a congenital heart defect.

This chain links TRBV19 with TRBJ1-2; 7 bases are a match to TRBD1. Germline lookup yields CDR1 LNHDA and CDR2 SQIVND (reference sequence). Germline trimming cut 6 bases from V and 3 bases from J; bases unmatched to any gene: 16. The length of the CDR3 is 17 residues. The CDR3 here is CASRNPRGDRGYYGYTF. The DNA of the CDR3 is TGTGCCAGTAGGAACCCAAGGGGGGACAGAGGGTACTATGGCTACACCTTC. Variable domain in full (rest from reference TRBV19 and TRBJ1-2): DGGITQSPKYLFRKEGQNVTLSCEQNLNHDAMYWYRQDPGQGLRLIYYSQIVNDFQKGDIAEGYSVSREKKESFPLTVTSAQKNPTAFYLCASRNPRGDRGYYGYTFGSGTRLTVV.

The chain has TRBV10-3 and TRBJ2-5; perhaps TRBD1 as D (7 bases). Deletions cut 2 bases from V and 4 bases from J, with 26 bases between. There are 19 residues in the CDR3. The germline CDR1 and CDR2 sequences are ENHRY and SYGVKD. The chain's CDR3 is CAISEPWEEGTADTETQYF. CDR3 DNA: TGTGCCATCAGTGAGCCTTGGGAGGAAGGGACAGCGGATACAGAGACCCAGTACTTC.

The DNA of the CDR3 is TGTGCCATCAGTGAGTCCGGGACAGGACCCTACGAGCAGTACTTC. It encodes CAISESGTGPYEQYF. The chain employs TRBV10-3 and TRBJ2-7; TRBD1 matches at 8 bases. This CDR3 contains 15 residues. V dropped 0 bases and J dropped 2; count of bases not matched to a gene: 3. CDR1 and CDR2 from the germline V gene are ENHRY and SYGVKD.

This chain joins TRBV5-6 and TRBJ2-3; D gene uncertain. Germline values: CDR1 SGHDT, CDR2 YYEEEE. The CDR3 contains 16 residues. V was shortened by 2 bases and J by 0 bases, with 13 bases between the two germline ends. Here the CDR3 DNA reads TGTGCCAGCAGCTTTCCTACTAACGAGAGCACAGATACGCAGTATTTT. It yields the protein CASSFPTNESTDTQYF.

The genes are TRBV11-2 and TRBJ1-2; D is possibly TRBD1 (6 bases). Germline assignment: CDR1 SGHAT and CDR2 FQNNGV. V was clipped by 0 bases and J by 7 bases, with 15 bases between them. This CDR3 region has 15 residues. The CDR3 region is CASSLEFRGLGGYTF. The CDR3 DNA sequence: TGTGCCAGCAGCTTAGAGTTCAGGGGCCTAGGTGGCTACACCTTC.

V and J are TRBV19 and TRBJ1-4; 9 bases match TRBD1. The CDR3 extends over 16 amino acids. Trimming at V came to 6 bases and at J to 8 bases, leaving 13 bases not matched to a gene. CDR1 LNHDA and CDR2 SQIVND come from the germline V gene (reference sequence). CDR3 region: CASRLRPGQGYEKLFF. CDR3 nucleotide sequence: TGTGCCAGTAGACTCCGTCCGGGACAGGGTTACGAAAAACTGTTTTTT.

The chain links TRBV28 to TRBJ1-4; tentatively, D is TRBD1 (5 bases). Germline-derived CDR1 and CDR2 are MDHEN and SYDVKM. V shed 1 base and J shed 0 bases, with 15 bases lying between them. The CDR3 runs 18 residues. The CDR3 region has the DNA TGTGCCAGCAGTTTATTTCGGGGGGGTAAGGCAACTAATGAAAAACTGTTTTTT. Translation: CASSLFRGGKATNEKLFF.

J is TRBJ2-5 and V is TRBV27, with a tentative D call TRBD1 (5 bases). Germline-derived CDR1 and CDR2 are MNHEY and SMNVEV (reference sequence). The CDR3 runs 15 residues. V was shortened by 8 bases and J by 3 bases, with 19 bases between the two germline ends. The CDR3: CASGIWTSEKETQYF. CDR3 nucleotides: TGTGCCAGCGGGATTTGGACATCGGAGAAAGAGACCCAGTACTTC.

The chain links TRBV10-1 to TRBJ2-7; the match to TRBD2 covers 8 bases. Germline CDR1 reads WNHNN; CDR2 reads SYGVQD (reference sequence). Trimming cost V 3 bases and J 1 base; bases outside gene matches: 2. The CDR3 loop spans 14 amino acids. In DNA form, the CDR3 reads TGCGCCAGCAGTGATACTAGCGGATCCTACGAGCAGTACTTC. Translation gives CASSDTSGSYEQYF.

The CDR3: CASSQGVSSQETQYF. The DNA of the CDR3 is TGTGCCAGCAGCCAAGGTGTCAGTTCTCAAGAGACCCAGTACTTC. The chain joins TRBV4-2 to TRBJ2-5; D is unclear. Trimming took 1 base from V and 2 from J, leaving 11 bases between them. Looked up from germline, CDR1 is LGHNA and CDR2 is YNFKEQ. The CDR3 loop spans 15 amino acids.

This chain links TRBV15 with TRBJ2-7; the D gene is possibly TRBD2 (6 bases). Per germline, CDR1 LNHNV and CDR2 YYDKDF (reference sequence). V was clipped by 8 bases and J by 1 base, with 9 bases between them. This CDR3 contains 12 residues. For the CDR3, the DNA is TGTGCCACCGGGAGGCTATCCTACGAGCAGTACTTC. Translation: CATGRLSYEQYF.

The gene calls are TRBV27 and TRBJ2-2; the match to TRBD2 covers 7 bases. The J segment lost 3 bases and the V segment lost 7 bases, leaving 8 bases of the junction unmatched. Germline V gene sequence: CDR1 MNHEY, CDR2 SMNVEV (reference sequence). This CDR3 is built from 15 residues. The DNA for the CDR3 is TGTGCCAGCAACCCGAGCGGGAAGGACACCGGGGAGCTGTTTTTT. It encodes CASNPSGKDTGELFF.

DNA of the CDR3: TGTGCCAGCAGCCCTGTGCTAGCGGTGTACAATGAGCAGTTCTTC. Protein sequence: CASSPVLAVYNEQFF. V usage is TRBV27 and J usage is TRBJ2-1; TRBD2 matches 7 bases. The V segment lost 6 bases and the J segment 4 bases; nucleotides outside the gene matches: 9. The germline V gene has CDR1 MNHEY and CDR2 SMNVEV (reference sequence). This CDR3 spans 15 amino acids.

The chain has TRBV29-1 and TRBJ2-3, with TRBD2 matching 14 bases. CDR3 length equals 18 residues. Per germline, CDR1 SQVTM and CDR2 ANQGSEA. V dropped 5 bases and J dropped 2; count of bases not matched to a gene: 12. The CDR3 DNA reads TGCAGCGTTATCGGGAGACTAGCGGGAGGGCCTTTCACAGATACGCAGTATTTT. It is translated as CSVIGRLAGGPFTDTQYF.

In this sample, this clone turned up once. CDR3 coding DNA: TGCAGCGTTGAAGAGGCAGGTCCAGGAAACACCATATATTTT. The encoded protein is CSVEEAGPGNTIYF. The chain uses TRBV29-1 and TRBJ1-3; D gene ambiguous. V was shortened by 0 bases and J by 4 bases, with 10 bases between the two germline ends. Germline CDR1 is SQVTM and CDR2 is ANQGSEA. This CDR3 is built from 14 residues.

J is TRBJ1-4 and V is TRBV7-6; 8 bases align to TRBD1. The trim removed 1 base at V and 7 bases at J, leaving 11 bases unmatched. The CDR3 is 17 amino acids. Germline lookup yields CDR1 SGHVS and CDR2 FNYEAQ. The CDR3 DNA sequence: TGTGCCAGCAGCTTAGTGGCCCCCCAGGGGGCGGGTGAAAAACTGTTTTTT. Translated: CASSLVAPQGAGEKLFF. The whole variable domain, filled in from reference TRBV7-6 and TRBJ1-4, reads GAGVSQSPRYKVTKRGQDVALRCDPISGHVSLYWYRQALGQGPEFLTYFNYEAQQDKSGLPNDRFSAERPEGSISTLTIQRTEQRDSAMYRCASSLVAPQGAGEKLFFGSGTQLSVL.

This chain connects TRBV4-2 to TRBJ2-7; TRBD2 matches 15 bases. This CDR3 comprises 15 residues. Germline values: CDR1 LGHNA, CDR2 YNFKEQ. V was clipped by 3 bases and J by 6 bases; unmatched bases: 3. The CDR3 coding sequence is TGTGCCAGCAGCCAGGGGACTAGCGGGAGGCCCGAGCAGTACTTC. Its translation is CASSQGTSGRPEQYF.

This clone was recorded a few times. The chain is built from TRBV6-1 and TRBJ2-1, with D tentatively TRBD1 (6 bases). The V end was cut by 11 bases, the J end by 2 bases, with 16 bases between. This CDR3 has 14 amino acids. Germline CDR1 reads MNHNS; CDR2 reads SASEGT. CDR3 amino acids: CAGQGSGAYNEQFF. DNA of the CDR3: TGTGCCGGCCAGGGGAGCGGTGCCTACAATGAGCAGTTCTTC.

This chain uses TRBV30 with TRBJ2-1, with 7 nucleotides matching TRBD2. The V and J ends lost 0 bases and 6 bases, in that order; junction bases with no gene match: 11. Germline assignment: CDR1 GTSNPN and CDR2 SVGIG (reference sequence). The CDR3 contains 16 residues. Here the CDR3 reads CAWSVRGASGLNEQFF. The CDR3 DNA is TGTGCCTGGAGTGTACGTGGGGCTAGCGGACTCAATGAGCAGTTCTTC.

This clone showed up just a few times. This chain joins TRBV2 and TRBJ1-6, with TRBD1 identical over 9 bases. V gave up 3 bases and J gave up 10 bases; unmatched junction bases: 4. The CDR3 consists of 14 residues. CDR1 and CDR2 (germline): SNHLY, FYNNEI. The CDR3 loop is CASSDADRGSPLHF. The CDR3 nucleotides are TGTGCCAGCAGTGACGCGGACAGGGGCTCACCCCTCCACTTT.

The V and J genes are TRBV27 and TRBJ2-1, with 9 bases fitting TRBD2. The CDR3 length is 17 residues. The trim removed 1 base at V and 4 bases at J, leaving 8 bases unmatched. Germline V gene sequence: CDR1 MNHEY, CDR2 SMNVEV (reference sequence). CDR3 loop: CASSLYFRLAEYNEQFF. The CDR3 nucleotides read TGTGCCAGCAGTTTATACTTCAGACTAGCGGAGTACAATGAGCAGTTCTTC.

The V call is TRBV5-1, the J call TRBJ2-1; 10 bases are shared with TRBD2. Germline V gives CDR1 SGHRS, CDR2 YFSETQ. The CDR3 covers 15 residues. Trimming removed 1 base from V and 7 bases from J; junction bases left unmatched: 5. CDR3 in DNA: TGCGCCAGCAGCTTGAGCGGGAGGGCCTTAAATGAGCAGTTCTTC. It encodes CASSLSGRALNEQFF.

The chain recombines TRBV5-6 with TRBJ1-2; 9 bases map to TRBD1. Germline-derived CDR1 and CDR2 are SGHDT and YYEEEE. The CDR3 sequence is 15 residues long. J lost 4 bases, V lost 2 bases, and 6 bases had no gene match. Here the CDR3 DNA reads TGTGCCAGCAGCTTCTACAGGGGGCAGGGCTATGGCTACACCTTC. It yields the protein CASSFYRGQGYGYTF.